This entry is about one T cell receptor beta chain. This sample is part of a study of blood T cell repertoires in COVID-19. Sequencing used immunoSEQ multiplex PCR; TCRdb keeps in-frame clones, though not all of them. This table holds roughly 130,000 clones, roughly 86% found once. Specimen: PBMCs or T cells enriched from blood (not recorded which). This receptor was taken from a woman between 45 and 60 years old with acute COVID-19.

CDR3 DNA sequence: TGTGCCAGTAGTATAGCCCGAGCGGGATTAGATACGCAGTATTTT. It yields the protein CASSIARAGLDTQYF. The rearrangement uses TRBV19 and TRBJ2-3; 7 nucleotides match TRBD2. Germline V gives CDR1 LNHDA, CDR2 SQIVND (reference sequence). V shed 1 base, J shed 5 bases, and the junction held 6 bases outside the gene matches. The CDR3 runs to 15 residues.